These 10 T cell receptor beta chains share one sample of origin, sequenced in a study of Ad26.COV2.S vaccination and SARS-CoV-2 variants. As to treatment: roughly 18 received Ad26.COV2.S at low or high dose, single or two shots; about five received placebo; per-sample allocation not given. All samples were drawn on day 63, counting from the first vaccine or placebo injection. Profiled with immunoSEQ multiplex PCR; TCRdb holds only in-frame clones, not every one. The data hold 350,000 to 500,000 clones, with around 90% observed a single time. The specimen comprised peripheral blood, sampled in a trial of Ad26.COV2.S vaccine versus placebo. The receptors were sampled from a person aged 18-60 years who received the Ad26.COV2.S COVID-19 vaccine or a placebo.

The rearrangement uses TRBV15 and TRBJ2-7; no definite D call. This CDR3 region has 16 residues. Germline V CDR1 and CDR2: LNHNV, YYDKDF (reference sequence). Trimming cost V 3 bases and J 0 bases, with 15 bases left between them. DNA of the CDR3: TGTGCCACCAGCAGGGCCTTGCGGAGCAGCTCCTACGAGCAGTACTTC. Translated, it gives CATSRALRSSSYEQYF.

The V gene is TRBV19, the J gene TRBJ2-7; D is unclear. CDR1 and CDR2 from the germline V gene are LNHDA and SQIVND (reference sequence). The germline V and J ends were trimmed by 4 bases and 4 bases, with 20 bases remaining between them. The CDR3 totals 16 residues. CDR3 amino acids: CASSKGSPTDFYEQYF. The CDR3 DNA follows: TGTGCCAGTAGTAAAGGCAGCCCTACCGACTTTTACGAGCAGTACTTC. Using reference TRBV19 and TRBJ2-7 for the parts outside the CDR3, the full variable domain is DGGITQSPKYLFRKEGQNVTLSCEQNLNHDAMYWYRQDPGQGLRLIYYSQIVNDFQKGDIAEGYSVSREKKESFPLTVTSAQKNPTAFYLCASSKGSPTDFYEQYFGPGTRLTVT.

A single count supports this clone. The chain recombines TRBV10-3 with TRBJ2-3; D is undetermined. The germline V gene encodes CDR1 ENHRY and CDR2 SYGVKD. V was clipped by 0 bases and J by 0 bases, with 4 bases between them. This CDR3 spans 14 amino acids. The CDR3 here is CAISESGSTDTQYF. DNA of the CDR3: TGTGCCATCAGTGAGTCGGGGAGCACAGATACGCAGTATTTT.

The chain employs TRBV30 and TRBJ1-1, with 7 bases identical to TRBD1. The V and J ends lost 8 bases and 4 bases, in that order; junction bases with no gene match: 16. Germline CDR1 is GTSNPN and CDR2 is SVGIG (reference sequence). The CDR3 spans 15 residues. In DNA, the CDR3 is TGTGCCCGCGACGGGACAGTCGAGGGGATCACTGAAGCTTTCTTT. Translated, it gives CARDGTVEGITEAFF.

J is TRBJ2-1 and V is TRBV2, with D uncertain. Trimming removed 6 bases from V and 6 bases from J, with 12 bases in between. The CDR3 contains 13 residues. Germline V lookup: CDR1 SNHLY, CDR2 FYNNEI. CDR3 loop: CASSQGRSNEQFF. The CDR3 nucleotides are TGTGCCAGCAGCCAAGGTAGATCCAATGAGCAGTTCTTC.

This clone was seen a few times. The J gene is TRBJ1-2, the V gene TRBV19; 10 nucleotides line up with TRBD1. The CDR3 loop spans 14 amino acids. Germline V CDR1 and CDR2: LNHDA, SQIVND (reference sequence). V lost 6 bases, J lost 6 bases, and 7 bases stayed unmatched. In nucleotides, the CDR3 is TGTGCCAGTAGCCGACAGGGGGCATGGGATGGCTACACCTTC. It is translated as CASSRQGAWDGYTF.

The V gene is TRBV15, the J gene TRBJ2-7; possibly TRBD1 or TRBD2 for D (7 bases each). Trimming took off 3 bases at V and 5 bases at J, with 17 bases between the two ends. Germline assignment: CDR1 LNHNV and CDR2 YYDKDF (reference sequence). The CDR3 is 15 residues long. The CDR3 loop reads CATSRDAGGVNEQYF. The CDR3 DNA reads TGTGCCACCAGCAGGGACGCAGGGGGGGTTAACGAGCAGTACTTC.

DNA for the CDR3: TGTGCCAGCACGCCTCAAAGGTCAGTTTCCTACAATGAGCAGTTCTTC. It is translated as CASTPQRSVSYNEQFF. The chain uses TRBV21-1 and TRBJ2-1. TRBV21-1 is tagged as a pseudogene. The CDR3 is 16 amino acids.

J is TRBJ1-1 and V is TRBV6-4, with 7 bases that match TRBD1. Germline trimming cut 4 bases from V and 0 bases from J; bases unmatched to any gene: 17. Germline values: CDR1 MRHNA, CDR2 SNTAGT. CDR3 length: 19 amino acids. In DNA, the CDR3 is TGTGCCAGCAGTGCCTCGGGGACAGAACATAAATTTTTGAACACTGAAGCTTTCTTT. Translating it yields CASSASGTEHKFLNTEAFF.

V and J are TRBV10-3 and TRBJ2-1, with a tentative D call TRBD1 (6 bases). The CDR3 runs 14 residues. V was cut by 6 bases and J by 6 bases, with 15 bases left in between. CDR1 and CDR2 from the germline V gene are ENHRY and SYGVKD. CDR3 DNA: TGTGCCATCAGCAAGCCCGGACAGCCCAATGAGCAGTTCTTC. As protein: CAISKPGQPNEQFF.